The 31 T cell receptor beta chains reported below all come from one sample, sequenced in a study of T cells in Graves' hyperthyroidism and ophthalmopathy. It was RNA transcripts that yielded the amplified TCR beta CDR3 regions. First-round RT-PCR targeting the TCR CDR3 was performed with the HTBI primer set. TCRdb used MiXCR to reprocess the multiplex PCR reads, holding one entry per CDR3 protein. The sample carries about 600,000 distinct CDR3 sequences, about 14% recorded once. The sample taken for sequencing was blood. The receptors come from a woman between 50 and 59 years old with Graves' ophthalmopathy.

The chain recombines TRBV4-2 with TRBJ2-7; 9 nucleotides agree with TRBD2. J lost 6 bases, V lost 5 bases, and 14 bases had no gene match. The CDR3 covers 16 residues. Looked up from germline, CDR1 is LGHNA and CDR2 is YNFKEQ. The chain's CDR3 is CASSLSSGGFWREQYF. DNA of the CDR3: TGTGCCAGCAGCTTAAGCAGCGGGGGGTTTTGGCGCGAGCAGTACTTC.

There are many counts of this clonotype. This sequence joins TRBV6-2 or TRBV6-3 and TRBJ2-1; 7 bases align to TRBD1. This CDR3 spans 17 amino acids. The trim removed 6 bases at V and 1 base at J, leaving 12 bases unmatched. Germline assignment: CDR1 MNHEY and CDR2 SVGEGT. In DNA, the CDR3 is TGTGCCAGCAGGCACCTGTTAGGGGGCGCATCCTACAATGAGCAGTTCTTC. Residues: CASRHLLGGASYNEQFF.

This clonotype was detected many times. The chain combines TRBV3-1 with TRBJ1-1; TRBD1 might be the D (5 bases). The V end was cut by 3 bases, the J end by 3 bases, with 11 bases between. CDR3 length equals 14 residues. Germline loops: CDR1 LGHDT, CDR2 YNNKEL (reference sequence). In DNA, the CDR3 is TGTGCCAGCAGCCACATCCAGGGTGACACTGAAGCTTTCTTT. It specifies CASSHIQGDTEAFF.

This clonotype has a single count. A much more abundant neighbour one base away suggests this may be a read error. The genes are TRBV15 and TRBJ1-5, with D unclear. The CDR3 is 12 residues long. V was pared by 1 base and J by 7 bases, with 5 bases between. The germline V gene encodes CDR1 LNHNV and CDR2 YYDKDF (reference sequence). The DNA for the CDR3 is TGTGCCACCAGCAGAGGAGGGCAGCCCCAGCATTTT. Protein: CATSRGGQPQHF.

This clonotype was observed many times. In nucleotides, the CDR3 is TGTGCCAGCAACCCTGCCAGCAATCAGCCCCAGCATTTT. Protein: CASNPASNQPQHF. This chain links TRBV2 with TRBJ1-5; D is uncertain. Trimming cost V 7 bases and J 1 base, with 8 bases left between them. The CDR3 consists of 13 residues. Germline CDR1 reads SNHLY; CDR2 reads FYNNEI.

At least ten counts were recorded for this clonotype. V is TRBV6-1 and J is TRBJ2-7; 7 bases align to TRBD2. V lost 2 bases to trimming and J lost 6 bases; unmatched junction nucleotides: 13. CDR1 is MNHNS and CDR2 is SASEGT in the germline V gene. The CDR3 totals 16 residues. CDR3 nucleotides: TGTGCCAGCAGTGAAAATTGGGGGGGATGGGTCTCCGAGCAGTACTTC. Its protein is CASSENWGGWVSEQYF.

This chain connects TRBV12-3 or TRBV12-4 to TRBJ2-3; the D gene is possibly TRBD2 (6 bases). The CDR3 covers 17 residues. V shed 1 base and J shed 0 bases, with 14 bases lying between them. Here the CDR3 reads CASSLGNPTRSTDTQYF. The CDR3 bases are TGTGCCAGCAGTTTAGGCAACCCGACTAGAAGCACAGATACGCAGTATTTT.

This chain uses TRBV7-9 with TRBJ1-2, with 10 bases fitting TRBD1. Looked up from germline, CDR1 is SEHNR and CDR2 is FQNEAQ (reference sequence). CDR3 length equals 21 residues. V shed 6 bases and J 0 bases; nucleotides not matched to a gene: 22. Here the CDR3 DNA reads TGTGCCAGCAGTTCGCATTTAATATCCCGGGACAGGGGAGGAACTAACTATGGCTACACCTTC. Protein: CASSSHLISRDRGGTNYGYTF.

This chain's CDR3 is CASSLFLAGVNNEQFF. The CDR3 nucleotides read TGTGCCAGCAGTTTATTTTTAGCGGGAGTGAACAATGAGCAGTTCTTC. The chain has TRBV27 and TRBJ2-1, with 9 positions matching TRBD2. With 1 base clipped from V and 5 bases from J, the junction kept 6 bases outside the gene matches. The length of the CDR3 is 16 residues. Per germline, CDR1 MNHEY and CDR2 SMNVEV (reference sequence).

Only a few counts were recorded for this clonotype. DNA of the CDR3: TGCGCCAGCAGCTCCCATCAAGCGGGGATCACAGATACGCAGTATTTT. This encodes CASSSHQAGITDTQYF. The gene calls are TRBV5-1 and TRBJ2-3; 7 nucleotides align to TRBD2. The V and J ends lost 3 bases and 2 bases, in that order; junction bases with no gene match: 9. Germline CDR1 reads SGHRS; CDR2 reads YFSETQ. The length of the CDR3 is 16 residues.

Many counts were recorded for this clonotype. V usage is TRBV7-2 and J usage is TRBJ2-2; the D gene is possibly TRBD2 (6 bases). The CDR3 totals 16 residues. Germline V gene lookup returns CDR1 SGHTA and CDR2 FQGNSA. Trimming pared 4 bases from V and 4 bases from J, leaving 16 bases between. CDR3 bases: TGTGCCAGCAGCTCAAGCGGGCGACTCACCACCGGGGAGCTGTTTTTT. Its translation is CASSSSGRLTTGELFF.

This clonotype was counted ten times or more. The CDR3 nucleotides read TGTGCCAGCAGCCAAGTGCGGGCAAACGGCGAGCAGTACTTC. Encoded protein: CASSQVRANGEQYF. The chain carries TRBV14 and TRBJ2-7; D perhaps matches TRBD2 (5 bases). The germline V and J ends were trimmed by 1 base and 6 bases, with 13 bases remaining between them. This CDR3 comprises 14 residues. Germline assignment: CDR1 SGHDN and CDR2 FVKESK.

With regard to this clonotype: It may be a read error: a sequence one base away is much more abundant. V and J are TRBV24-1 and TRBJ1-1, with 7 bases identical to TRBD1. The CDR3 has 13 amino acids. Per germline, CDR1 KGHDR and CDR2 SFDVKD. Germline trimming cut 10 bases from V and 3 bases from J; bases unmatched to any gene: 7. The CDR3 nucleotides are TGTGCCACGGCGACAGGGACAGACACTGAAGCTTTCTTT. This codes for CATATGTDTEAFF.

On this clonotype: This may come from a read error, since a much larger clone is one base off. The chain combines TRBV5-4 with TRBJ1-4, with D possibly being TRBD1 (6 bases). The CDR3 spans 14 residues. The germline CDR1 and CDR2 sequences are SGHNT and YYREEE (reference sequence). With 5 bases removed from V and 4 bases from J, the gap between germline ends came to 12 bases. CDR3 sequence reads: CASSSDRFNEKLFF. In DNA form, the CDR3 reads TGTGCCAGCAGTTCGGACAGATTTAATGAAAAACTGTTTTTT.

This clonotype was found many times. This chain uses TRBV12-3 or TRBV12-4 with TRBJ2-2, with D perhaps TRBD1 or TRBD2 (5 bases each). CDR3 length: 14 residues. V lost 6 bases and J 6 bases, leaving 14 bases between the germline ends. The CDR3, as DNA: TGTGCCAGCAGCCCCCTTGGGGGAGCCGGGGAGCTGTTTTTT. This gives the protein CASSPLGGAGELFF.

This clonotype appeared many times. The chain joins TRBV5-1 to TRBJ2-3; D uncertain. The CDR3 has 15 residues. Trimming stripped 3 bases from V and 0 bases from J, with 11 bases between. The germline CDR1 and CDR2 sequences are SGHRS and YFSETQ. This chain's CDR3 is CASSSGRPSTDTQYF. The DNA for the CDR3 is TGCGCCAGCAGCTCAGGACGACCTAGCACAGATACGCAGTATTTT.

This clonotype was picked up many times. The J gene is TRBJ2-1, the V gene TRBV30; 10 positions match TRBD2. The CDR3 has 13 residues. CDR1 GTSNPN and CDR2 SVGIG come from the germline V gene (reference sequence). V dropped 0 bases and J dropped 10; count of bases not matched to a gene: 3. The CDR3 protein is CAWSVTSGMEQFF. CDR3 nucleotides: TGTGCCTGGAGTGTTACTAGCGGGATGGAGCAGTTCTTC.

In this sample, this clonotype turned up many times. The gene calls are TRBV28 and TRBJ2-1; 14 bases match TRBD2. V shed 6 bases and J 3 bases; nucleotides not matched to a gene: 13. This CDR3 region has 19 residues. Germline V gene sequence: CDR1 MDHEN, CDR2 SYDVKM. In DNA form, the CDR3 reads TGTGCCAGCAGCCCAGGGACCGGGACTAGCGGGAGTTTCTACAATGAGCAGTTCTTC. It specifies CASSPGTGTSGSFYNEQFF.

The J gene is TRBJ2-1, the V gene TRBV7-9; 8 bases line up with TRBD2. Unmatched junction bases numbered 5, after V lost 5 bases and J lost 2 bases. The CDR3 is 15 residues long. Germline CDR1 SEHNR, CDR2 FQNEAQ (reference sequence). In nucleotides, the CDR3 is TGTGCCAGCAGCCGGGGGGGATTTACCTACAATGAGCAGTTCTTC. This sequence encodes CASSRGGFTYNEQFF.

This clonotype was counted many times. The chain employs TRBV5-6 and TRBJ2-6; TRBD2 might be the D (6 bases). V was shortened by 0 bases and J by 3 bases, with 7 bases between the two germline ends. Germline CDR1 SGHDT, CDR2 YYEEEE. This CDR3 has 15 residues. The CDR3 protein is CASSLEGGGANVLTF. The DNA of the CDR3 is TGTGCCAGCAGCTTGGAGGGAGGTGGGGCCAACGTCCTGACTTTC.

This clonotype was detected ten times or more. This chain joins TRBV5-1 and TRBJ1-3, with D possibly being TRBD1 (6 bases). Trimming pared 0 bases from V and 4 bases from J, leaving 14 bases between. Germline V CDR1 and CDR2: SGHRS, YFSETQ. The CDR3 is 16 amino acids. The CDR3 loop is CASSLEDRPSGNTIYF. CDR3 DNA sequence: TGCGCCAGCAGCTTGGAAGACAGGCCGAGCGGAAACACCATATATTTT.

The sample holds many counts of this clonotype. The chain links TRBV5-8 to TRBJ2-3; 9 bases fit TRBD2. Trimming cost V 4 bases and J 5 bases; bases outside gene matches: 8. The germline V gene encodes CDR1 SGHTS and CDR2 YDEGEE. The CDR3 runs to 15 residues. CDR3 loop: CASSRLREGRDTQYF. The CDR3 DNA reads as TGTGCCAGCAGCCGTTTGCGGGAGGGTAGAGATACGCAGTATTTT.

Remarks on this clonotype: An end of the junction differs from the germline gene, which may be a read error. The rearrangement links TRBV7-2 to TRBJ2-7; D not certain. CDR1 is SGHTA, CDR2 FQGNSA, per germline. The CDR3 length is 11 residues. CDR3 DNA sequence: TGTGCCAGCAGCGCACTCTACGAGCAGCACTTC. Translating it yields CASSALYEQHF. Complete variable domain (other parts from reference TRBV7-2 and TRBJ2-7): GAGVSQSPSNKVTEKGKDVELRCDPISGHTALYWYRQSLGQGLEFLIYFQGNSAPDKSGLPSDRFSAERTGGSVSTLTIQRTQQEDSAVYLCASSALYEQHFGPGTRLTVT.

V and J are TRBV4-3 and TRBJ2-5, with unresolved D. Germline V gives CDR1 LGHNA, CDR2 YSLEER. V gave up 0 bases and J gave up 2 bases, with 7 bases separating them. The CDR3 is 14 amino acids. The CDR3 loop reads CASSQETTQETQYF. CDR3 DNA: TGCGCCAGCAGCCAAGAGACCACACAAGAGACCCAGTACTTC.

The chain is built from TRBV6-1 and TRBJ1-2, with 8 bases matching TRBD1. The trim removed 6 bases at V and 4 bases at J, leaving 4 bases unmatched. The CDR3 is 13 residues long. Germline CDR1 and CDR2: MNHNS and SASEGT. The DNA of the CDR3 is TGTGCCAGCAGGCTCGGGACAGGCTATGGCTACACCTTC. Translation gives CASRLGTGYGYTF.

This clonotype was seen ten or more times. The chain links TRBV28 to TRBJ2-3, with TRBD2 identical over 11 bases. After removal of 10 bases from V and 7 bases from J, the junction contained 13 bases not matched to a gene. Germline V CDR1 and CDR2: MDHEN, SYDVKM. The CDR3 contains 15 residues. In DNA form, the CDR3 reads TGTGCCACCCGCGGGCCGGGACTAGCGGCACATACGCAGTATTTT. It codes for CATRGPGLAAHTQYF.

This clonotype has only a few counts. At one of its ends the junction is not consistent with the germline gene, which may arise from a read error. V and J are TRBV9 and TRBJ2-1; D perhaps matches TRBD2 (6 bases). Germline CDR1 SGDLS, CDR2 YYNGEE. The CDR3 consists of 16 residues. The CDR3 is CASSVEGGPSYNEQSF. CDR3 DNA sequence: TGTGCCAGCAGCGTAGAGGGAGGCCCTTCCTACAATGAGCAGTCCTTC.

This clonotype was picked up many times. The genes are TRBV7-2 and TRBJ1-1; unclear D gene. V lost 1 base and J 8 bases, leaving 14 bases between the germline ends. This CDR3 comprises 14 residues. Germline CDR1 is SGHTA and CDR2 is FQGNSA. The CDR3 DNA reads as TGTGCCAGCAGCTTAGTCCAGACCCGACAAGAAGCTTTCTTT. Amino acid sequence: CASSLVQTRQEAFF.

In its sample, this clonotype was seen a few times. J is TRBJ1-4 and V is TRBV5-5; 7 bases line up with TRBD1. V was pared by 4 bases and J by 5 bases, with 8 bases of the junction left unmatched. Germline CDR1 reads SGHKS; CDR2 reads YYEKEE (reference sequence). The CDR3 extends over 15 amino acids. The chain's CDR3 is CASSETGTENEKLFF. In DNA, the CDR3 is TGTGCCAGCAGCGAGACCGGGACAGAGAATGAAAAACTGTTTTTT.

V and J are TRBV5-1 and TRBJ2-3, with 9 positions matching TRBD2. With 0 bases clipped from V and 2 bases from J, the junction kept 4 bases outside the gene matches. CDR1 and CDR2 from the germline V gene are SGHRS and YFSETQ. This CDR3 spans 16 amino acids. The CDR3 loop is CASSLAVAGDTDTQYF. The CDR3 coding sequence is TGCGCCAGCAGCTTGGCGGTAGCGGGAGACACAGATACGCAGTATTTT.

The chain carries TRBV18 and TRBJ2-7; unclear D gene. The CDR3 totals 13 residues. V gave up 2 bases and J gave up 2 bases, with 7 bases separating them. Per germline, CDR1 KGHSH and CDR2 LQKENI. CDR3 sequence (DNA): TGTGCCAGCTCACCAGTACACCCCTACGAGCAGTACTTC. Translated: CASSPVHPYEQYF.